What follows describes a single T cell receptor (beta chain). What antigen it recognizes has not been identified. An end of the junction does not agree with germline; a read error may underlie this. The data stem from a study of blood T cells in healthy people across ages (dated by TCRdb to the mid-2010s). Broadly, across the study: In model experiments, template switching captured about one uniquely barcoded TCR beta cDNA molecule for every two T cells. To avoid experimental bias, donors of different ages were distributed randomly across sequencing lanes. Using the same blood draw, the study looked at two additional independent replicas of 1 million unique cDNA reads for two donors, one aged 18 to 29 and the other aged 80 or older. To track age-related changes in TCR beta repertoire diversity, the study relied on deep sequencing normalized with unique cDNA molecular identifiers. Donors were grouped into four age groups: young (average roughly 15 years), middle-aged (39), aged (around 66) and long-lived (just over 80). On the study overall, not on this receptor specifically: Observed TCR beta diversity per million T cells fell roughly linearly with age, and a significant reduction was already apparent by age roughly 40. Compared with the aged group, the long-lived group had more naive CD4+ T cells, fewer expanded clones and increased TCR diversity, a pattern suggesting age selection. Donor CMV infection status was unknown, potentially confounding age-related changes in expanded clonotypes. Bulk unsorted PBMC profiling prevented conclusive comparison of naive and antigen-experienced compartments. There was a strong correlation between observed TCR beta diversity and the percentage of naive T cells measured by flow cytometry. Total diversity estimates from one million sequenced T cells were considered lower bounds and underestimates.

Library preparation employed 5' RACE. TCRdb names Illumina HiSeq 2500 as the instrument used. A second about 7 to 12 cycle PCR used a sample-barcoded 5' primer and a J-beta primer mix. A unique molecular identifier was introduced onto each TCR beta cDNA molecule by a template-switch 5' adaptor carrying 12 random nucleotides. At least 2.5 million CDR3-containing paired-end reads were obtained from each sample. First-strand cDNA was synthesized from all RNA with the Mint cDNA synthesis kit, primed by a TRBC-specific oligonucleotide. After uracil-DNA glycosylase treatment, a first 18-cycle PCR used universal primers M1SS and BC2_uni_R on all cDNA. The paper's processing steps were these. Each sample was normalized by randomly selecting 1 million high-quality reads, each carrying a distinct molecular identifier. Reads sharing molecular identifiers were discarded rather than binned into consensus sequences. MiTCR, run with a Q25 quality threshold and the strictest error-elimination algorithm, handled CDR3 identification, clonotype clustering and error correction. Lower-bound total TCR beta diversity was estimated with a nonparametric unseen species model using Euler transformation. Starting from the raw public reads, TCRdb applied fastp trimming at Q25, assembled clones with MiXCR and retained in-frame beta chains. Records with the same CDR3 protein are collapsed into one entry carrying the most frequent genes and DNA. In this record, the V and J calls reflect TCRdb's handling and not the investigators' own analysis. The sample records about 1.7 million distinct CDR3 sequences, roughly 27% of which are singletons. The ten largest clones add up to 7.7% of the sample.

There are 12 amino acids in the CDR3, from cysteine to phenylalanine inclusive. Only the CDR3 DNA is retained, 36 bases long and in frame from the first base. The donors were 40 or so Caucasian individuals from Russia, aged roughly 6 to 90 years, who were systemically healthy. Each donor gave 8.5 to 10 milliliters of peripheral blood, collected into EDTA-treated Vacutainer tubes. PBMCs were isolated by Ficoll-Paque density-gradient centrifugation, with at least 6.5 million obtained per sample. Total RNA was extracted from PBMCs with Trizol reagent, with at least 5 micrograms obtained per sample. The percentages of naive CD45RAhigh/CD27high T cells were determined by flow cytometry on a PBMC aliquot from every donor.

What was sequenced was blood. This TCR derives from a woman in her twenties or thirties in good health. The receptor chain draws on TRBV12-3 or TRBV12-4 and TRBJ2-7, with the D segment possibly TRBD1 or TRBD2, each aligning over 5 bases. CDR3 region: CASSPRGDEQDF. The DNA reads as follows: TGTGCCAGCAGTCCCCGTGGGGACGAGCAGGACTTC.